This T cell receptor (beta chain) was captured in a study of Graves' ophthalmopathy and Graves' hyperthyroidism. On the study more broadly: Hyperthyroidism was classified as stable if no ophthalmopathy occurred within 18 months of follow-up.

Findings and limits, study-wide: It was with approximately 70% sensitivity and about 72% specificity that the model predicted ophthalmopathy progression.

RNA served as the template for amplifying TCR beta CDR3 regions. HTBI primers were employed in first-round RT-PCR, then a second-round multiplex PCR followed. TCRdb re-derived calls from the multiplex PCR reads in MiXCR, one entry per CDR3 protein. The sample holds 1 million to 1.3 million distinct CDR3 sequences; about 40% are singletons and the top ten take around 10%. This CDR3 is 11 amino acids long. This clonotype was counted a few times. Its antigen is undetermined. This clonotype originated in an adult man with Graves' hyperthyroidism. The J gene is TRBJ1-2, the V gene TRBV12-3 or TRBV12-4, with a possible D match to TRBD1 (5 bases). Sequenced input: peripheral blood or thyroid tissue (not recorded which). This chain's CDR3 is CVSGPYYGYTF. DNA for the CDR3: TGTGTATCAGGGCCGTACTATGGCTACACCTTC.